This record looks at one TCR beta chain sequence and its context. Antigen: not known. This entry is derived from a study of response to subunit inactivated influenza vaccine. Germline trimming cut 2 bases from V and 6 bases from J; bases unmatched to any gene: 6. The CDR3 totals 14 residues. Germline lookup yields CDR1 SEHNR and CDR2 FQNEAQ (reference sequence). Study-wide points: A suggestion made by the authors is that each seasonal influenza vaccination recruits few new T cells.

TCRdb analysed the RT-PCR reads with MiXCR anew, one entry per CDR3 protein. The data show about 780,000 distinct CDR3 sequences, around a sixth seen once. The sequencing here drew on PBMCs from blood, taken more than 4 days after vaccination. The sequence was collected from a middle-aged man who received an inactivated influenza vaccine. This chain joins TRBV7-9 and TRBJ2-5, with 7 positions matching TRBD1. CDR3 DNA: TGTGCCAGCAGCTTAAGACAGGGCGCAAAGACCCAGTACTTC. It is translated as CASSLRQGAKTQYF.